A single sample gave rise to the 14 T cell receptor beta chains below, sequenced in a study of breast tumors, draining lymph nodes, adjacent tissues. Each CDR3 protein is one row after TCRdb ran MiXCR on the multiplex PCR reads. Here the sample spans some 65,000 distinct CDR3 sequences, approximately 47% being singletons. Sample: breast tumor tissue. These receptors originate from a female donor with breast cancer. Some clones in this sample may be carry-over from other donors' samples.

The CDR3 loop reads CASSSPENTEAFF. CDR3 DNA: TGTGCCAGCAGTTCTCCTGAGAACACTGAAGCTTTCTTT. This chain uses TRBV5-6 with TRBJ1-1; no definite D call. Deletions cut 5 bases from V and 1 base from J, with 9 bases between. This CDR3 comprises 13 residues. CDR1 is SGHDT and CDR2 is YYEEEE in the germline V gene.

The chain has TRBV9 and TRBJ2-3, with D possibly matching TRBD2 (7 bases). CDR1 is SGDLS, CDR2 YYNGEE, per germline. V was shortened by 9 bases and J by 2 bases, with 19 bases between the two germline ends. The CDR3 length is 15 residues. CDR3 in amino acids: CAIGGGRGLTDTQYF. The CDR3 DNA is TGTGCCATTGGGGGGGGGCGGGGGCTCACAGATACGCAGTATTTT. Supplemented by reference TRBV9 and TRBJ2-3, the full variable domain reads DSGVTQTPKHLITATGQRVTLRCSPRSGDLSVYWYQQSLDQGLQFLIQYYNGEERAKGNILERFSAQQFPDLHSELNLSSLELGDSALYFCAIGGGRGLTDTQYFGPGTRLTVL.

This clonotype appeared once. No conserved phenylalanine or tryptophan is present at the end of the CDR3, so a read error is the likely explanation. Because the CDR3's place on the DNA is in doubt, the DNA is left out and the CDR3 is given as listed by TCRdb. The chain couples TRBV20-1 to TRBJ2-2; TRBD1 is the table's D call and was not checked against the DNA. Germline CDR1 and CDR2: DFQATT and SNEGSKA (reference sequence). The CDR3 spans 15 amino acids, including both terminal residues. This chain's CDR3 is CSARDVQGGTGELMS.

Note on this clonotype: Sequence at one end of the junction differs from germline and may be a read error. V usage is TRBV6-5 and J usage is TRBJ1-2, with D uncertain. Per the germline V gene, CDR1 is MNHEY and CDR2 is SVGAGI. The CDR3 totals 13 residues. The CDR3 is CASSYDTNYGYIF. CDR3 coding DNA: TGTGCCAGCAGTTACGACACGAACTATGGCTACATCTTC.

The chain recombines TRBV7-9 with TRBJ1-1; D is ambiguous. The CDR3 consists of 14 residues. CDR1 is SEHNR and CDR2 is FQNEAQ in the germline V gene (reference sequence). V was pared by 5 bases and J by 6 bases, with 16 bases between. The CDR3 DNA reads TGTGCCAGCAGCCCAATGGGCCGAGAGGCTGAAGCTTTCTTT. It translates to CASSPMGREAEAFF.

V gene TRBV4-2 combines with J gene TRBJ1-2, with D unresolved. The length of the CDR3 is 13 residues. V lost 2 bases and J 8 bases, leaving 12 bases between the germline ends. Germline assignment: CDR1 LGHNA and CDR2 YNFKEQ. This chain's CDR3 is CASSQRGLEGYTF. In DNA, the CDR3 is TGTGCCAGCAGCCAACGTGGCCTGGAGGGCTACACCTTC.

This clonotype showed up just a few times. Since a much larger clone is just one base distant, this may be a read error. This CDR3 is CASSSRVRPDTQYF. For the CDR3, the DNA is TGTGCCAGCAGTTCCCGTGTCCGACCGGATACGCAGTATTTT. The chain couples TRBV6-5 to TRBJ2-3; D is uncertain. The CDR3 covers 14 residues. Trimming pared 4 bases from V and 6 bases from J, leaving 14 bases between. The germline V gene encodes CDR1 MNHEY and CDR2 SVGAGI.

Many counts were recorded for this clonotype. This chain links TRBV2 with TRBJ1-2, with 7 bases that match TRBD1. This CDR3 has 14 amino acids. With V trimmed by 5 bases and J by 4 bases, 7 bases remained unmatched. CDR1 is SNHLY, CDR2 FYNNEI, per germline. CDR3 nucleotides: TGTGCCAGCAGTTTCTGGACAGGACGCTATGGCTACACCTTC. Its translation: CASSFWTGRYGYTF.

This clonotype was recorded at least ten times. V gene TRBV9 combines with J gene TRBJ2-1; 8 nucleotides line up with TRBD2. This CDR3 spans 15 amino acids. Germline trimming cut 0 bases from V and 4 bases from J; bases unmatched to any gene: 3. The germline V gene encodes CDR1 SGDLS and CDR2 YYNGEE. The CDR3 protein is CASSVGSGVYNEQFF. Here the CDR3 DNA reads TGTGCCAGCAGCGTAGGTAGCGGGGTATACAATGAGCAGTTCTTC.

The V gene is TRBV7-3, the J gene TRBJ1-1, with TRBD1 as a possible D gene (5 bases). Germline V gene lookup returns CDR1 SGHTA and CDR2 FQGTGA. Trimming took off 3 bases at V and 4 bases at J, with 12 bases between the two ends. The CDR3 runs to 14 residues. CDR3 amino acids: CASSFPGTFTEAFF. CDR3 nucleotide sequence: TGTGCCAGCAGCTTTCCCGGGACTTTCACTGAAGCTTTCTTT.

A remark on this clonotype: Given a much more abundant clone one base away, this may be a read error. This chain connects TRBV5-8 to TRBJ2-5; 9 nucleotides align to TRBD2. The CDR3 runs 20 residues. Germline V gene data show CDR1 as SGHTS and CDR2 as YDEGEE. The trim removed 4 bases at V and 5 bases at J, leaving 24 bases unmatched. CDR3 amino acids: CASSPAGPAGGEGAGETQYF. CDR3 coding DNA: TGTGCCAGCAGCCCCGCAGGACCAGCGGGAGGTGAAGGTGCTGGGGAGACCCAGTACTTC.

V usage is TRBV19 and J usage is TRBJ1-1, with 8 bases that match TRBD1. This CDR3 has 14 amino acids. The germline CDR1 and CDR2 sequences are LNHDA and SQIVND (reference sequence). Losses at the gene ends were 7 bases for V and 11 bases for J; bases not matched to a gene: 15. CDR3 bases: TGTGCCAGTACCCCGTGGGACAGGCAAGGTATTGCTTTCTTT. Protein product: CASTPWDRQGIAFF.

This clonotype was found many times. V gene TRBV5-8 combines with J gene TRBJ2-5, with TRBD1 matching 7 bases. CDR3 size: 14 residues. Germline lookup yields CDR1 SGHTS and CDR2 YDEGEE. J gave up 2 bases and V 4 bases, and 5 bases lay outside the gene matches. CDR3 protein: CASSITGAQETQYF. As DNA, the CDR3 is TGTGCCAGCAGCATTACAGGGGCACAAGAGACCCAGTACTTC.

Many counts were recorded for this clonotype. This chain uses TRBV5-8 with TRBJ1-2; D is perhaps TRBD1 (6 bases). Germline CDR1 and CDR2: SGHTS and YDEGEE. The ends were cut back, 2 bases at V and 2 bases at J, with 13 bases in the middle. CDR3 length: 15 amino acids. The CDR3 loop is CASSFARGGNYGYTF. The CDR3, as DNA: TGTGCCAGCAGCTTCGCGAGGGGGGGAAACTATGGCTACACCTTC.